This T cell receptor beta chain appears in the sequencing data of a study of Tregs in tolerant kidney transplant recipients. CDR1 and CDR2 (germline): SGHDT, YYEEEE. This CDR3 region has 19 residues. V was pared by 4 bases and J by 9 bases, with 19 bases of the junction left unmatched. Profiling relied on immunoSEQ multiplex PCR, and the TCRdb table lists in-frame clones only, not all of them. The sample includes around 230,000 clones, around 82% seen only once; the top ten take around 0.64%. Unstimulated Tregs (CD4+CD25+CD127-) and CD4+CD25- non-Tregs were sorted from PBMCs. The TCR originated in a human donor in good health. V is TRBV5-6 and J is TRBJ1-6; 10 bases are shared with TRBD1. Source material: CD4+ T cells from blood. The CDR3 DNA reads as TGTGCCAGCAGCCCAGACAGGGGGCGGAATTTGGGGTATGTTTCACCCCTCCACTTT. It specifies CASSPDRGRNLGYVSPLHF.